This T cell receptor beta chain was recovered during a study of human T cells and chemical hapten exposure. Looking at the study overall: Patients got weekly scalp diphenylcyclopropenone doses over the roughly 22-week study. Patients, largely female, had alopecia areata, totalis or universalis.

TCRdb independently ran MiXCR on the RACE reads; one entry per CDR3 protein. The repertoire holds 240,000 or so distinct CDR3 sequences, with roughly 8.9% as singletons. Study-level results: Once DPC sensitization occurred, TCRs above 1 in 1000 frequency showed no change.

Germline V gene sequence: CDR1 SQVTM, CDR2 ANQGSEA. The CDR3 runs to 14 residues. Trimming shortened V by 1 base and J by 9 bases, and 16 bases separated the two germline ends. Described time point: pre-sensitization, week 0. Described treatment: therapeutic diphenylcyclopropenone sensitization with weekly scalp DPC. In every case, blood was obtained before the patch test was applied. This clonotype has a count of ten or more. Its antigen is undetermined. Sequencing used whole blood, obtained in connection with sensitization to the hapten diphenylcyclopropenone (DPC). The clonotype comes from a woman in her forties with alopecia areata. Some clones in this sample may be carry-over from other donors' samples. The chain carries TRBV29-1 and TRBJ2-1, with a weak D call TRBD1 (5 bases). The chain's CDR3 is CSVEGGTRRGEQFF. For the CDR3, the DNA is TGCAGCGTTGAAGGGGGCACCCGGAGAGGTGAGCAGTTCTTC.